The 6 T cell receptor beta chains in this list originate from one sample, sequenced in a study of identical twins. Via MiXCR, TCRdb re-called the 5' RACE reads, giving one row per CDR3 protein. This sample has hundreds of thousands of distinct CDR3 sequences, with 9% to 15% found just once. The same data also contributed to another study, on yellow fever vaccine responses in identical twins.

Sequences were obtained from PBMCs. These receptors originate from a woman aged 18 to 35 in good health.

The sample holds a few counts of this clonotype. CDR3 nucleotide sequence: TGTGCCAGCAACAACCGGGACAGGGCTTACAATGAGCAGTTCTTC. Translation gives CASNNRDRAYNEQFF. The gene calls are TRBV12-3 or TRBV12-4 and TRBJ2-1, with 9 bases aligning to TRBD1. V shed 7 bases and J 4 bases; nucleotides not matched to a gene: 8. This CDR3 is 15 amino acids long.

In this sample, this clonotype turned up a few times. This chain links TRBV19 with TRBJ1-1; tentatively, D is TRBD1 (5 bases). The germline CDR1 and CDR2 sequences are LNHDA and SQIVND (reference sequence). The germline V and J ends were trimmed by 4 bases and 5 bases, with 11 bases remaining between them. CDR3 length: 13 residues. The CDR3 is CASSTSRVTEAFF. CDR3 bases: TGTGCCAGTAGTACCTCCAGGGTGACTGAAGCTTTCTTT.

This clonotype was counted a few times. J is TRBJ2-1 and V is TRBV7-2; D is uncertain. Germline CDR1 SGHTA, CDR2 FQGNSA. The CDR3 runs to 11 residues. V lost 8 bases, J lost 8 bases, and 10 bases lay in between. CDR3 protein: CASGPWYEQFF. DNA of the CDR3: TGTGCCAGCGGTCCTTGGTATGAGCAGTTCTTC. The full variable domain, its missing parts supplied by reference TRBV7-2 and TRBJ2-1, is GAGVSQSPSNKVTEKGKDVELRCDPISGHTALYWYRQSLGQGLEFLIYFQGNSAPDKSGLPSDRFSAERTGGSVSTLTIQRTQQEDSAVYLCASGPWYEQFFGPGTRLTVL.

The chain recombines TRBV5-1 with TRBJ2-1, with TRBD1 matching over 9 bases. The CDR3 consists of 14 residues. V lost 1 base, J lost 8 bases, and 4 bases stayed unmatched. The V gene's germline CDR1 is SGHRS and CDR2 YFSETQ. The CDR3 nucleotides read TGCGCCAGCAGCTTGAAGGACAGGGGCGATGAGCAGTTCTTC. As protein: CASSLKDRGDEQFF.

The table lists this clonotype with a few counts. CDR3 coding DNA: TGCAGCGTTTTAACAGGGTCATCGGATACGCAGTATTTT. This translates into CSVLTGSSDTQYF. The V call is TRBV29-1, the J call TRBJ2-3; D is perhaps TRBD1 (6 bases). With 5 bases removed from V and 6 bases from J, the gap between germline ends came to 15 bases. CDR1 and CDR2 from the germline V gene are SQVTM and ANQGSEA. The CDR3 sequence is 13 residues long.

This clonotype was observed many times. The chain has TRBV4-1 and TRBJ1-6; tentative D call: TRBD1 (5 bases). This CDR3 is built from 14 residues. Germline assignment: CDR1 MGHRA and CDR2 YSYEKL. The V end lost 4 bases, the J end lost 8 bases, and 12 bases lay between the germline ends. The CDR3 sequence: CASSRDPRDSPLHF. As DNA, the CDR3 is TGCGCCAGCAGCCGGGACCCACGGGATTCACCCCTCCACTTT.